This T cell receptor beta chain was retrieved from a study of shared clonotypes between healthy human individuals. Produced via immunoSEQ multiplex PCR; TCRdb's table is partial and in-frame only. The table includes fewer than 600,000 clones, around three quarters detected once. Sequenced sample: PBMCs. The TCR was taken from a woman aged 40 to 55 in good health. Some clones in this sample may be carry-over from other donors' samples.

The DNA for the CDR3 is TGTGCCAGCAGCAGTAATTACGAAAAACTGTTTTTT. Protein: CASSSNYEKLFF. The V call is TRBV5-5, the J call TRBJ1-4, with D hard to call. Germline lookup yields CDR1 SGHKS and CDR2 YYEKEE (reference sequence). Trimming stripped 4 bases from V and 8 bases from J, with 9 bases between. The CDR3 covers 12 residues.